This T cell receptor beta chain was sequenced during a study of sequential checkpoint blockade in melanoma. Some clones are missing from TCRdb's copy, which holds only in-frame ones; the method was immunoSEQ multiplex PCR. The sample shows approximately 8,200 clones, about a quarter of them seen only once. The treatment is: randomized to nivolumab then ipilimumab (arm A) or the reverse (arm B). The CDR3 sequence is 14 residues long. Germline V gives CDR1 SQVTM, CDR2 ANQGSEA. V was pared by 6 bases and J by 0 bases, with 14 bases between. The genes are TRBV29-1 and TRBJ1-2; TRBD1 is a possible D gene (5 bases). The TCR was taken from a human donor with melanoma. The source material was tumor tissue (inferred from file names), sampled from a patient given nivolumab and ipilimumab in sequence. This CDR3 reads CSVGVTATNYGYTF. CDR3 sequence (DNA): TGCAGCGTAGGGGTGACAGCTACTAACTATGGCTACACCTTC. The full variable domain, in which reference TRBV29-1 and TRBJ1-2 provide the parts outside the CDR3, is SAVISQKPSRDICQRGTSLTIQCQVDSQVTMMFWYRQQPGQSLTLIATANQGSEATYESGFVIDKFPISRPNLTFSTLTVSNMSPEDSSIYLCSVGVTATNYGYTFGSGTRLTVV.